The next 28 T cell receptor beta chains were all read from a single sample in a study of vaccination and CD4 T cells after COVID-19. Stated treatment: approximately nine-day PBMC culture with coronavirus spike peptide pools or control peptides (ViraFEST assay). The Oncomine TCR Beta short-read assay was applied to DNA of cultured CD4+ T cells. TCRdb processed the PCR reads anew with MiXCR; each CDR3 protein has one entry. In the table there are 15,000 to 20,000 distinct CDR3 sequences, almost 40% of which are singletons. No antigen has been assigned to these receptors. Sequences were obtained from CD4+ T cells from blood, cultured in vitro. Source of these receptors: a human donor who had recovered from COVID-19.

This clonotype was picked up a small number of times. The chain combines TRBV18 with TRBJ2-5; D unresolved. CDR1 is KGHSH and CDR2 is LQKENI in the germline V gene. V was trimmed by 4 bases and J by 0 bases, leaving 9 bases between them. This CDR3 comprises 14 residues. The CDR3 sequence is CASSLSTHQETQYF. Here the CDR3 DNA reads TGTGCCAGCTCACTCTCGACCCACCAAGAGACCCAGTACTTC. Variable domain in full (rest from reference TRBV18 and TRBJ2-5): NAGVMQNPRHLVRRRGQEARLRCSPMKGHSHVYWYRQLPEEGLKFMVYLQKENIIDESGMPKERFSAEFPKEGPSILRIQQVVRGDSAAYFCASSLSTHQETQYFGPGTRLLVL.

V gene TRBV28 combines with J gene TRBJ2-7; D unclear. The CDR3 extends over 12 amino acids. Deletions cut 4 bases from V and 3 bases from J, with 7 bases between. Germline CDR1 reads MDHEN; CDR2 reads SYDVKM. CDR3 region: CASSYFNYEQYF. The CDR3 DNA reads as TGTGCCAGCAGTTATTTCAACTACGAGCAGTACTTC.

This chain joins TRBV12-3 or TRBV12-4 and TRBJ1-5, with a weak D call TRBD1 (5 bases). The CDR3 extends over 13 amino acids. Trimming cost V 5 bases and J 5 bases, with 10 bases left between them. The CDR3 spells CASSEGEDQPQHF. The DNA of the CDR3 is TGTGCCAGCAGTGAAGGGGAGGATCAGCCCCAGCATTTT.

The chain employs TRBV20-1 and TRBJ2-1; 15 bases map to TRBD2. The CDR3 has 17 amino acids. The V gene's germline CDR1 is DFQATT and CDR2 SNEGSKA (reference sequence). Trimming at V came to 3 bases and at J to 3 bases, leaving 6 bases not matched to a gene. In nucleotides, the CDR3 is TGCAGTGCTAGGTACGGGACTAGCGGGAGGCACTACAATGAGCAGTTCTTC. This encodes CSARYGTSGRHYNEQFF.

This clonotype was recorded a few times. The chain has TRBV19 and TRBJ1-5; 8 bases map to TRBD1. The CDR3 has 17 residues. The ends lost 3 bases at V and 0 bases at J; junction bases unmatched: 7. Germline-derived CDR1 and CDR2 are LNHDA and SQIVND (reference sequence). The CDR3 here is CASSMERQGYSNQPQHF. The CDR3 nucleotides read TGTGCCAGTAGTATGGAGCGACAGGGGTATAGCAATCAGCCCCAGCATTTT. The full variable domain, rest sourced from reference TRBV19 and TRBJ1-5, is DGGITQSPKYLFRKEGQNVTLSCEQNLNHDAMYWYRQDPGQGLRLIYYSQIVNDFQKGDIAEGYSVSREKKESFPLTVTSAQKNPTAFYLCASSMERQGYSNQPQHFGDGTRLSIL.

The chain recombines TRBV20-1 with TRBJ2-5; tentative D call: TRBD2 (6 bases). Germline CDR1 DFQATT, CDR2 SNEGSKA (reference sequence). Trimming shortened V by 6 bases and J by 2 bases, and 19 bases separated the two germline ends. The CDR3 consists of 15 residues. In DNA, the CDR3 is TGCAGTGCCGTGATAAGCGGGTCATATCAAGAGACCCAGTACTTC. This translates into CSAVISGSYQETQYF.

This clonotype was observed a few times. The V gene is TRBV7-9, the J gene TRBJ2-5, with D uncertain. From germline, CDR1 is SEHNR and CDR2 FQNEAQ (reference sequence). Between the trimmed V and J ends, which lost 2 bases and 1 base, there was a span of 11 bases. This CDR3 has 15 amino acids. CDR3 loop: CASSLNGQSQETQYF. The CDR3 nucleotides are TGTGCCAGCAGCTTAAATGGGCAGAGCCAAGAGACCCAGTACTTC.

V and J are TRBV6-1 and TRBJ1-5, with no clear D. The ends were cut back, 6 bases at V and 3 bases at J, with 6 bases in the middle. Germline V CDR1 and CDR2: MNHNS, SASEGT. This CDR3 is built from 12 residues. The CDR3 region is CASRRDNQPQHF. The CDR3 DNA is TGTGCCAGCAGGAGGGACAATCAGCCCCAGCATTTT.

The V call is TRBV10-3, the J call TRBJ2-5, with 9 bases matching TRBD1. The CDR3 is made up of 16 amino acids. Germline V CDR1 and CDR2: ENHRY, SYGVKD. Losses at the gene ends were 4 bases for V and 3 bases for J; bases not matched to a gene: 9. The CDR3 sequence: CAISGGTGSFEETQYF. Written as DNA, the CDR3 is TGTGCCATCAGTGGGGGGACAGGGTCGTTTGAAGAGACCCAGTACTTC.

In this sample, this clonotype turned up a few times. This rearrangement joins TRBV7-2 to TRBJ2-3; TRBD2 aligns across 7 bases. After removal of 5 bases from V and 8 bases from J, the junction contained 7 bases not matched to a gene. This CDR3 region has 13 residues. Germline V lookup: CDR1 SGHTA, CDR2 FQGNSA. CDR3 nucleotides: TGTGCCAGCAGCCAAGGGGAGGGAGGTACGCAGTATTTT. The encoded protein is CASSQGEGGTQYF.

This clonotype was counted only a few times. This chain joins TRBV6-1 and TRBJ2-7, with unresolved D. Germline CDR1 is MNHNS and CDR2 is SASEGT. Trimming removed 5 bases at V and 0 bases at J, with 11 bases between. The CDR3 length is 14 residues. The chain's CDR3 is CASSPQRSSYEQYF. The CDR3 DNA sequence: TGTGCCAGCAGTCCGCAGAGGAGCTCCTACGAGCAGTACTTC.

This chain joins TRBV20-1 and TRBJ1-2; D is unclear. The CDR3 extends over 12 amino acids. Germline V gene lookup returns CDR1 DFQATT and CDR2 SNEGSKA (reference sequence). V was cut by 4 bases and J by 2 bases, with 8 bases left in between. The CDR3 spells CSATDKNYGYTF. CDR3 DNA: TGCAGTGCTACCGACAAGAACTATGGCTACACCTTC.

The rearrangement uses TRBV20-1 and TRBJ2-5, with TRBD2 identical over 11 bases. V shed 2 bases, J shed 1 base, and the junction held 6 bases outside the gene matches. Per germline, CDR1 DFQATT and CDR2 SNEGSKA (reference sequence). The CDR3 runs 16 residues. The CDR3 bases are TGCAGTGCTAGACGAGGACTAGCGGGCTCCCAAGAGACCCAGTACTTC. It translates to CSARRGLAGSQETQYF.

This clonotype occurred a few times. The rearrangement joins TRBV20-1 to TRBJ1-2, with TRBD1 matching 11 bases. V gave up 0 bases and J gave up 3 bases; unmatched junction bases: 3. This CDR3 spans 15 amino acids. Germline V lookup: CDR1 DFQATT, CDR2 SNEGSKA (reference sequence). The CDR3 coding sequence is TGCAGTGCTAGAGATCCGGGACAGGGGGACTATGGCTACACCTTC. Encoded protein: CSARDPGQGDYGYTF.

This clonotype was counted a few times. The V gene is TRBV19, the J gene TRBJ1-1; 7 bases are a match to TRBD1. V shed 7 bases and J 0 bases; nucleotides not matched to a gene: 8. Germline V gene lookup returns CDR1 LNHDA and CDR2 SQIVND (reference sequence). CDR3 size: 15 residues. The CDR3 DNA sequence: TGTGCCAGTACCCGGGACAGCCAAATGAACACTGAAGCTTTCTTT. It yields the protein CASTRDSQMNTEAFF.

A few counts support this clonotype. The chain couples TRBV10-3 to TRBJ2-2; D is unclear. Germline CDR1 and CDR2: ENHRY and SYGVKD. V lost 2 bases and J lost 0, with 22 bases in between. The CDR3 extends over 20 amino acids. In DNA form, the CDR3 reads TGTGCCATCAGTGAGCCCTCGATAAAGAACCTCGCCTCGAACACCGGGGAGCTGTTTTTT. The encoded protein is CAISEPSIKNLASNTGELFF.

The chain recombines TRBV19 with TRBJ1-3; D might be TRBD1 (5 bases). V was shortened by 4 bases and J by 2 bases, with 15 bases between the two germline ends. Per the germline V gene, CDR1 is LNHDA and CDR2 is SQIVND (reference sequence). The CDR3 length is 16 residues. The CDR3 DNA reads TGTGCCAGTAGTAGCAACCTCGGGACTCCTGGAAACACCATATATTTT. Its translation: CASSSNLGTPGNTIYF.

This clonotype was recorded a few times. This chain joins TRBV6-1 and TRBJ2-3; tentatively, D is TRBD2 (6 bases). Germline CDR1 reads MNHNS; CDR2 reads SASEGT. This CDR3 comprises 17 residues. The V end lost 5 bases, the J end lost 0 bases, and 18 bases lay between the germline ends. CDR3 residues: CASSQLKGLPSTDTQYF. The CDR3, as DNA: TGTGCCAGCAGTCAACTTAAAGGACTACCTAGCACAGATACGCAGTATTTT.

This clonotype showed up just a few times. The chain carries TRBV20-1 and TRBJ1-1; the D is unclear. The CDR3 extends over 12 amino acids. The germline V gene encodes CDR1 DFQATT and CDR2 SNEGSKA (reference sequence). V dropped 6 bases and J dropped 4 bases, with 12 bases sitting between them. The CDR3 region is CSAPFRATEAFF. In DNA form, the CDR3 reads TGCAGTGCACCCTTTAGGGCCACTGAAGCTTTCTTT.

The chain is built from TRBV10-3 and TRBJ2-7; D is uncertain. The CDR3 spans 13 residues. CDR1 is ENHRY, CDR2 SYGVKD, per germline. V dropped 4 bases and J dropped 4 bases, with 11 bases sitting between them. The CDR3 region is CAISGLNSYEQYF. CDR3 coding DNA: TGTGCCATCAGTGGACTTAATTCTTACGAGCAGTACTTC.

This clonotype was found once. The V gene is TRBV30, the J gene TRBJ1-5; D possibly corresponds to TRBD1 (5 bases). The germline gives CDR1 GTSNPN, CDR2 SVGIG (reference sequence). Trimming cost V 0 bases and J 1 base, with 7 bases left between them. The length of the CDR3 is 14 residues. In nucleotides, the CDR3 is TGTGCCTGGAGTGTGGACAACAGCAATCAGCCCCAGCATTTT. Protein: CAWSVDNSNQPQHF.

This clonotype was recorded a few times. The chain combines TRBV12-3 or TRBV12-4 with TRBJ2-5, with TRBD2 matching 8 bases. The CDR3 covers 15 residues. J lost 5 bases, V lost 0 bases, and 5 bases had no gene match. In nucleotides, the CDR3 is TGTGCCAGCAGTTTAGCAGCGGGAGACATCGAGACCCAGTACTTC. Its protein product is CASSLAAGDIETQYF.

This clonotype was counted only a few times. The chain couples TRBV7-6 to TRBJ1-2; TRBD1 might be the D (5 bases). CDR1 is SGHVS and CDR2 is FNYEAQ in the germline V gene. Trimming took off 1 base at V and 8 bases at J, with 8 bases between the two ends. The CDR3 consists of 12 residues. Written as DNA, the CDR3 is TGTGCCAGCAGCTTAGTAGGGGACGGCTACACCTTC. The encoded protein is CASSLVGDGYTF. Variable domain in full (rest from reference TRBV7-6 and TRBJ1-2): GAGVSQSPRYKVTKRGQDVALRCDPISGHVSLYWYRQALGQGPEFLTYFNYEAQQDKSGLPNDRFSAERPEGSISTLTIQRTEQRDSAMYRCASSLVGDGYTFGSGTRLTVV.

This clonotype was seen a single time. This rearrangement joins TRBV7-2 to TRBJ2-5; D perhaps matches TRBD2 (5 bases). Germline V gene data show CDR1 as SGHTA and CDR2 as FQGNSA. The germline V and J ends were trimmed by 8 bases and 5 bases, with 18 bases remaining between them. The CDR3 is 14 residues long. CDR3 sequence (DNA): TGTGCCAGCGGATATGGGAGCTATGGCGAGACCCAGTACTTC. The encoded protein is CASGYGSYGETQYF.

This clonotype appeared a few times. The V gene is TRBV7-2, the J gene TRBJ2-5; TRBD1 matches at 9 bases. Germline assignment: CDR1 SGHTA and CDR2 FQGNSA. This CDR3 is 15 amino acids long. Trimming removed 3 bases from V and 0 bases from J; junction bases left unmatched: 2. Here the CDR3 reads CASSFGQGYQETQYF. The CDR3 nucleotides are TGTGCCAGCAGCTTTGGACAGGGGTACCAAGAGACCCAGTACTTC.

This clonotype was seen more than once but under ten times. The chain recombines TRBV10-3 with TRBJ1-5; possible D gene TRBD1, 5 bases. Germline V gene lookup returns CDR1 ENHRY and CDR2 SYGVKD. The CDR3 is 17 amino acids. Trimming took off 0 bases at V and 1 base at J, with 13 bases between the two ends. The CDR3, as DNA: TGTGCCATCAGTGAGTCCGTCGGGACCAGGAGCAATCAGCCCCAGCATTTT. Amino acid sequence: CAISESVGTRSNQPQHF.

This sequence joins TRBV5-1 and TRBJ2-4, with D maybe TRBD2 (5 bases). The V end lost 0 bases, the J end lost 1 base, and 14 bases lay between the germline ends. The CDR3 is made up of 17 amino acids. Germline V gene data show CDR1 as SGHRS and CDR2 as YFSETQ. The CDR3 sequence: CASSLAPGSGAKNIQYF. The CDR3 nucleotides read TGCGCCAGCAGCTTGGCTCCGGGCTCGGGGGCCAAAAACATTCAGTACTTC.

This clonotype was observed once. This chain uses TRBV27 with TRBJ2-1; TRBD2 agrees at 8 bases. Germline trimming cut 1 base from V and 3 bases from J; bases unmatched to any gene: 8. Germline CDR1 is MNHEY and CDR2 is SMNVEV (reference sequence). CDR3 length: 17 amino acids. CDR3 region: CASSLLFTGTSYNEQFF. CDR3 in DNA: TGTGCCAGCAGTTTATTATTCACCGGGACTAGCTACAATGAGCAGTTCTTC.